This TCR beta chain was sequenced during a study of blood T cell repertoires in COVID-19. Study as a whole: The study drew acute and convalescent COVID-19 samples from the United States, Italy and Spain. Sources were T cells, B-cell-depleted T cells, or PBMCs; the material itself was cDNA or gDNA.

This clone appeared a few times. Study processing details: Counts of nucleated cells, estimated from reference gene primer amplification, were obtained. Libraries were prepared by immunoSEQ multiplex PCR; TCRdb keeps only in-frame clonotypes and omits some of them. V, J and clone size are those of that table, while D and trimming were read from the DNA. This table has 100,000 to 150,000 clones, over 70% appearing once. This CDR3 contains 17 residues. The junction had 5 bases not matched to a gene; V was cut back by 4 bases and J by 0 bases. The germline V gene encodes CDR1 MNHNS and CDR2 SASEGT. Sequencing was done on a sample of peripheral blood. The chain couples TRBV6-1 to TRBJ2-5, with 13 bases aligning to TRBD2. The TCR comes from a woman aged 45-65 years with acute or convalescent COVID-19. The CDR3 bases are TGTGCCAGCAGTGGACTAGCGGGGGGACCGTACCAAGAGACCCAGTACTTC. It codes for CASSGLAGGPYQETQYF.